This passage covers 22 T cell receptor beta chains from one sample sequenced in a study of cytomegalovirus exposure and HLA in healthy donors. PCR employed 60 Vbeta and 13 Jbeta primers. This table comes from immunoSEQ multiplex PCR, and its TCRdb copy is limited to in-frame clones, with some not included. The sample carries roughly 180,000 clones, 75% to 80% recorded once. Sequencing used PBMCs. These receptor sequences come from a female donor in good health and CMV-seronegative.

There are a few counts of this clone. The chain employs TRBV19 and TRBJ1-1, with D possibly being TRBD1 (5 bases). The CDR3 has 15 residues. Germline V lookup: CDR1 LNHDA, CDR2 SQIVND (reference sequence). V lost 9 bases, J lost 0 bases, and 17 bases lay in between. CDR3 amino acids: CASQSGLLVNTEAFF. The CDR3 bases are TGTGCCAGCCAATCGGGACTTCTGGTGAACACTGAAGCTTTCTTT.

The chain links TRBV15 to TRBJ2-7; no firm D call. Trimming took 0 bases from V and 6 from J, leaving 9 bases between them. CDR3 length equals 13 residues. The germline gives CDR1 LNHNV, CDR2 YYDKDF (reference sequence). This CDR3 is CATSRDSQFEQYF. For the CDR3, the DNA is TGTGCCACCAGCAGAGATTCCCAGTTCGAGCAGTACTTC.

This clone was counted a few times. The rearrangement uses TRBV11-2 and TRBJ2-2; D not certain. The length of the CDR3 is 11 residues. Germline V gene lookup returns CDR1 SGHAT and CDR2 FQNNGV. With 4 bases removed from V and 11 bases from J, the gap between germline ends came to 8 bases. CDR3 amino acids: CASSYSGELFF. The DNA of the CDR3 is TGTGCCAGCAGCTACAGTGGAGAGCTGTTTTTT.

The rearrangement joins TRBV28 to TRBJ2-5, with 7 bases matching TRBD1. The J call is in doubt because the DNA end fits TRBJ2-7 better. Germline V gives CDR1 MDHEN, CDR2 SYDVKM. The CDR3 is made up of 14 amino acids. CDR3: CASSWTGGLYEQYF. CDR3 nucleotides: TGTGCCAGCAGTTGGACAGGCGGCCTCTACGAGCAGTACTTC.

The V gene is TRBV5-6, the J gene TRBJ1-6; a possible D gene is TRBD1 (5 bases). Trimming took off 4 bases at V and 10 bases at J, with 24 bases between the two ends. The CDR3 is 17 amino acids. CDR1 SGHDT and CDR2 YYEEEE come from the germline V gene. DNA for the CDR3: TGTGCCAGCAGCGGGGTGATCGATGGGGGGTTAGAATCACCCCTCCACTTT. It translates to CASSGVIDGGLESPLHF.

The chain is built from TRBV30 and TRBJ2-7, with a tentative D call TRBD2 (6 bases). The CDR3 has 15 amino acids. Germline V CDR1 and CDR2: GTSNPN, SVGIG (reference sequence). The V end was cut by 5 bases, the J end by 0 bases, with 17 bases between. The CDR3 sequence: CAWGAGRGSSYEQYF. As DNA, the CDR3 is TGTGCCTGGGGGGCCGGACGGGGGAGCTCCTACGAGCAGTACTTC.

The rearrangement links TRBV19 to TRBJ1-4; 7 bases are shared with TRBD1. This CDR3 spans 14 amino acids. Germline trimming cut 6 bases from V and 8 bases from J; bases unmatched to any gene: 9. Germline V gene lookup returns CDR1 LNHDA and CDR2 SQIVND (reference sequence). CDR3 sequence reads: CASSVGTVGEKLFF. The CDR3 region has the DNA TGTGCCAGTAGCGTCGGGACAGTTGGCGAAAAACTGTTTTTT.

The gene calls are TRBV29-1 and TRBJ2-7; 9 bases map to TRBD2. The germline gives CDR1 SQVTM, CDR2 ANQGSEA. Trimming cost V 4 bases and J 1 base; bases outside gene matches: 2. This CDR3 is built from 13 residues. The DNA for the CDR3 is TGCAGCGTTGGACTAGCGGCTTCCTACGAGCAGTACTTC. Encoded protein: CSVGLAASYEQYF.

The CDR3 loop is CAISPLGGGPNEQYF. The CDR3 nucleotides read TGTGCCATCAGCCCCCTCGGGGGAGGGCCGAACGAGCAGTACTTC. The chain carries TRBV10-3 and TRBJ2-7, with TRBD2 matching over 7 bases. Unmatched junction bases numbered 13, after V lost 6 bases and J lost 5 bases. The CDR3 extends over 15 amino acids. Germline loops: CDR1 ENHRY, CDR2 SYGVKD.

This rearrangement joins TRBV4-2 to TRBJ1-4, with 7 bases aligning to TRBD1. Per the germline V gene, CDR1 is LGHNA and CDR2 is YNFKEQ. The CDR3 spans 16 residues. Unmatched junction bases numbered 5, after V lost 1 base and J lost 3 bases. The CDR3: CASSQGQGVSNEKLFF. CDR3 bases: TGTGCCAGCAGCCAAGGTCAGGGGGTATCTAATGAAAAACTGTTTTTT.

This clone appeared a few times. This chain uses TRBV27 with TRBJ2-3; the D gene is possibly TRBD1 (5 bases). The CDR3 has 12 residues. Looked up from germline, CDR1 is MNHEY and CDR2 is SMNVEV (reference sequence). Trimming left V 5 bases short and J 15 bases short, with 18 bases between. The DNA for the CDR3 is TGTGCCAGCAGTCCAATGGTGAGACAGCCTTATTTT. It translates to CASSPMVRQPYF.

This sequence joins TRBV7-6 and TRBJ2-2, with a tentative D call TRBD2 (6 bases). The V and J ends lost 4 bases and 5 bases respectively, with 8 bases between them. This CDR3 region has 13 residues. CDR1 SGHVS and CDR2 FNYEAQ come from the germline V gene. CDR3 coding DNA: TGTGCCAGCAGCTGGGACTGGACCGGGGAGCTGTTTTTT. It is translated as CASSWDWTGELFF.

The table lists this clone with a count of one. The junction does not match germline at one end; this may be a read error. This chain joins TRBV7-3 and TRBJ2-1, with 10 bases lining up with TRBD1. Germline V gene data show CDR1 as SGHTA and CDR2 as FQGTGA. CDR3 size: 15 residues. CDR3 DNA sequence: TGTTCCAGCAGCGTATCCGGGACAGGGGACAATGAGCAGTTCTTC. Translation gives CSSSVSGTGDNEQFF.

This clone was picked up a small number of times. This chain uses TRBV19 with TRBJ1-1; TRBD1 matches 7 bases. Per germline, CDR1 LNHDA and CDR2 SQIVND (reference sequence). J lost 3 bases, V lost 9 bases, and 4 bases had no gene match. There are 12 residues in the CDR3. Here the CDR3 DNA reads TGTGCCAGCTCGGGACAGTACACTGAAGCTTTCTTT. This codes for CASSGQYTEAFF. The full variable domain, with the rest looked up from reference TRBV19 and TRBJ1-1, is DGGITQSPKYLFRKEGQNVTLSCEQNLNHDAMYWYRQDPGQGLRLIYYSQIVNDFQKGDIAEGYSVSREKKESFPLTVTSAQKNPTAFYLCASSGQYTEAFFGQGTRLTVV.

CDR3 DNA sequence: TGCAGCGTTGATACTCCGACTAGCGGGAGGTGGAATGAGCAGTTCTTC. Residues: CSVDTPTSGRWNEQFF. The chain has TRBV29-1 and TRBJ2-1, with 13 bases fitting TRBD2. J was trimmed by 7 bases and V by 3 bases; bases with no gene match: 9. Germline values: CDR1 SQVTM, CDR2 ANQGSEA. CDR3 length: 16 amino acids.

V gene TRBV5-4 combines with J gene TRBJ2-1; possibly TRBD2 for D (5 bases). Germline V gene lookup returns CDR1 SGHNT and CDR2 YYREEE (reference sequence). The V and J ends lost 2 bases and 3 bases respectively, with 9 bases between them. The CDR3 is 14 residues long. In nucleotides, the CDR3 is TGTGCCAGCAGCTTTATCGGACTCTACAATGAGCAGTTCTTC. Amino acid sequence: CASSFIGLYNEQFF. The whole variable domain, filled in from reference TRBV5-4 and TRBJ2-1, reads ETGVTQSPTHLIKTRGQQVTLRCSSQSGHNTVSWYQQALGQGPQFIFQYYREEENGRGNFPPRFSGLQFPNYSSELNVNALELDDSALYLCASSFIGLYNEQFFGPGTRLTVL.

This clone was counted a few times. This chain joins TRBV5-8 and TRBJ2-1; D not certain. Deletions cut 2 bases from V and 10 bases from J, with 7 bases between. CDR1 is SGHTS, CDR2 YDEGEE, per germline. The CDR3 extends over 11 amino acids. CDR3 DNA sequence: TGTGCCAGCAGCTTTCGAGGAGAGCAGTTCTTC. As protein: CASSFRGEQFF.

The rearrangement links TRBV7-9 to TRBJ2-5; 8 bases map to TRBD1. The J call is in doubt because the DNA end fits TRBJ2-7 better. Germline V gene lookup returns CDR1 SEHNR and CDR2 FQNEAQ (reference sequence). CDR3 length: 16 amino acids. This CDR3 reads CASSLVVGTGAYEQYF. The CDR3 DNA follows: TGTGCCAGCAGCTTAGTTGTTGGGACAGGCGCCTACGAGCAGTACTTC.

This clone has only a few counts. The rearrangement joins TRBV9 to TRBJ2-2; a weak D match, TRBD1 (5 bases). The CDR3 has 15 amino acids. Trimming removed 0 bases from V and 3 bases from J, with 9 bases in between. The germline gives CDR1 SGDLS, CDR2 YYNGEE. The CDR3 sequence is CASSVEGFDTGELFF. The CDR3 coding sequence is TGTGCCAGCAGCGTAGAGGGGTTCGACACCGGGGAGCTGTTTTTT.

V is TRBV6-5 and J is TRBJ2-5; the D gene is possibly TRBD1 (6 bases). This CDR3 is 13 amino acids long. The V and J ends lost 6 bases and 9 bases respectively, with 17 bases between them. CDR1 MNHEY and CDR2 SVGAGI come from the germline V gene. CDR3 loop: CASSTGMDTPQYF. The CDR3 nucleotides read TGTGCCAGCAGCACAGGGATGGACACGCCCCAGTACTTC.

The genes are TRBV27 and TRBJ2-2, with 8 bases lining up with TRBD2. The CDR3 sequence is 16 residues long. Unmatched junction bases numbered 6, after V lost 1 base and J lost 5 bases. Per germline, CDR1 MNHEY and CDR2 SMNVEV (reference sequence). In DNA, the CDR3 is TGTGCCAGCAGTTTATTTAGCGGGGAGACTACCGGGGAGCTGTTTTTT. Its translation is CASSLFSGETTGELFF.

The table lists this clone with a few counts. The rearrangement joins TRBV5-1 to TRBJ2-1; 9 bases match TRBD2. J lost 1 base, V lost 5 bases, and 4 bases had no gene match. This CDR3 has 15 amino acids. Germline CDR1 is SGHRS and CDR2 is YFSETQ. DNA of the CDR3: TGCGCCAGCAGAATAGCGGGGGAGTCCTACAATGAGCAGTTCTTC. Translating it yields CASRIAGESYNEQFF.